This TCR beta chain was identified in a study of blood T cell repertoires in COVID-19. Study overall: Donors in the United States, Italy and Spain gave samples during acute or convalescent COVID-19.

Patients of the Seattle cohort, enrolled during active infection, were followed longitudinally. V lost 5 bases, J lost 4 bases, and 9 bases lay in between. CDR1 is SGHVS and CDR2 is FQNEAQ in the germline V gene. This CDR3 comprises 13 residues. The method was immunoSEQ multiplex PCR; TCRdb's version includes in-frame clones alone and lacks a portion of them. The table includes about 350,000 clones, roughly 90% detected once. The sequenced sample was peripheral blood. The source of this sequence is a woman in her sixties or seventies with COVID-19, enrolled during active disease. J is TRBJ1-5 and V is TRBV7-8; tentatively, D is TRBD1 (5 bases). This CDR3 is CASSMTDNQPQHF. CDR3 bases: TGTGCCAGCAGCATGACAGATAATCAGCCCCAGCATTTT.